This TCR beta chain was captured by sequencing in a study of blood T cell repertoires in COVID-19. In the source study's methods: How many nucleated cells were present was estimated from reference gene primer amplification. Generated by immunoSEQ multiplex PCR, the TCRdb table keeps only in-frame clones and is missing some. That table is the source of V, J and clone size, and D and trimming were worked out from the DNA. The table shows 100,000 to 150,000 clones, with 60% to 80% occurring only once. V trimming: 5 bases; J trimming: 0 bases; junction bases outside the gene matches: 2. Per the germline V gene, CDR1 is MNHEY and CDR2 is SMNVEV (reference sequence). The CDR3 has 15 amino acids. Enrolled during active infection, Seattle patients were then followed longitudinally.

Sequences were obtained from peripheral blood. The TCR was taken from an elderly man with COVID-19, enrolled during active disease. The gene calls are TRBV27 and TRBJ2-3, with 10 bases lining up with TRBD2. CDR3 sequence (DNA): TGTGCCAGCAGTGGACTAGCGGCTAGCACAGATACGCAGTATTTT. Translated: CASSGLAASTDTQYF.